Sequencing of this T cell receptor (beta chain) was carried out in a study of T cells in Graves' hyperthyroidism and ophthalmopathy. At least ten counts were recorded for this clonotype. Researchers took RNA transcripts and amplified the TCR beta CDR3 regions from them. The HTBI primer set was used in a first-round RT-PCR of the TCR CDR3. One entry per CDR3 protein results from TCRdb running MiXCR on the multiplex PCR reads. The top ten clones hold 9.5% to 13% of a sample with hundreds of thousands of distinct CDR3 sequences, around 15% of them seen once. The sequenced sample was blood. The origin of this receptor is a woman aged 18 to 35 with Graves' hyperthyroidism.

The CDR3 DNA sequence: TGTGCCTGGAGCAAGTCGGCAGTTCAGCCCCAGCATTTT. This sequence encodes CAWSKSAVQPQHF. The chain has TRBV30 and TRBJ1-5; D gene uncertain. Germline assignment: CDR1 GTSNPN and CDR2 SVGIG (reference sequence). The CDR3 is 13 amino acids. V gave up 3 bases and J gave up 6 bases, with 12 bases separating them.